This record concerns one T cell receptor (beta chain) sequence. Amplification yielded TCR beta CDR3 regions, with RNA transcripts as the source. The HTBI set primed first-round TCR CDR3 RT-PCR. In TCRdb, the multiplex PCR reads were re-called with MiXCR into one record per CDR3 protein. The sample yields about 640,000 distinct CDR3 sequences, about 14% seen once. Extraction of PBMCs used approximately 10 ml of fresh peripheral blood. CDR1 is LNHDA and CDR2 is SQIVND in the germline V gene (reference sequence). This CDR3 is built from 15 residues. V lost 7 bases, J lost 8 bases, and 11 bases stayed unmatched. The sample belongs to a study of T cells in Graves' hyperthyroidism and ophthalmopathy. Across the whole study: Peripheral blood was secured at the point of initial diagnosis, before any treatment.

The origin of this receptor is a woman aged 50 to 60 with Graves' ophthalmopathy. The chain carries TRBV19 and TRBJ2-3; 11 bases agree with TRBD2. The source material was blood. The chain's CDR3 is CASTQIAGGPGTQYF. Written as DNA, the CDR3 is TGTGCCAGTACCCAAATAGCGGGAGGGCCAGGTACGCAGTATTTT.